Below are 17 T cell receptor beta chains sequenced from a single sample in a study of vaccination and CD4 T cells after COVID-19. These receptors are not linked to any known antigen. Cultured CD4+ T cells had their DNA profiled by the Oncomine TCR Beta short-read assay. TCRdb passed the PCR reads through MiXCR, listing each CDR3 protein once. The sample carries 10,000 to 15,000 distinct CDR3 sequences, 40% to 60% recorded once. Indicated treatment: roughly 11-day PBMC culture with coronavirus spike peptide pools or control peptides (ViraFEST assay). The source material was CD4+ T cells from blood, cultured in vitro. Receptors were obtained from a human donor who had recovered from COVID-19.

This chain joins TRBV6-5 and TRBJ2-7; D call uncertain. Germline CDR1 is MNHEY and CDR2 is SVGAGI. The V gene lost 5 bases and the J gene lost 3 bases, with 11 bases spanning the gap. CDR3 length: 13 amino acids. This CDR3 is CASSRASNYEQYF. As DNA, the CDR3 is TGTGCCAGCAGTCGCGCCAGTAACTACGAGCAGTACTTC.

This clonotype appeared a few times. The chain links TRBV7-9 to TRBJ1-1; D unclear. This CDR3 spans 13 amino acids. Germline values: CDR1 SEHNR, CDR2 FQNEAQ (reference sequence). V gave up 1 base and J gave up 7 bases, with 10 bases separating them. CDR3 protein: CASSLGAQSEAFF. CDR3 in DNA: TGTGCCAGCAGCTTAGGAGCCCAGAGTGAAGCTTTCTTT.

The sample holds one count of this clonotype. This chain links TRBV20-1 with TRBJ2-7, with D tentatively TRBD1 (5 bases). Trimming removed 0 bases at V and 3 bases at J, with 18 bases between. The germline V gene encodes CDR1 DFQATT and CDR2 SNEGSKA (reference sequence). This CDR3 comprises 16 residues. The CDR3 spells CSARDFVGDRNYEQYF. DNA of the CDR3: TGCAGTGCTAGAGATTTTGTAGGCGACAGAAACTACGAGCAGTACTTC.

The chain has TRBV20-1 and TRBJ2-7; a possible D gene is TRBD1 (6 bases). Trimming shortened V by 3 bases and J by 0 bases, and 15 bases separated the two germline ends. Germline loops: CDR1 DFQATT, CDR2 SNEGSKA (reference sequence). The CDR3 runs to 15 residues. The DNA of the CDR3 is TGCAGTGCTAGTGACCCCAGGGGAAGCTCCTACGAGCAGTACTTC. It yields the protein CSASDPRGSSYEQYF.

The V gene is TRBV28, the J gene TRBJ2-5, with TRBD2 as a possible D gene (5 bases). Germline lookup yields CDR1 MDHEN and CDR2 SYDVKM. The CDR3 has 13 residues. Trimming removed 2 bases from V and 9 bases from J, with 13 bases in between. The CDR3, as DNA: TGTGCCAGCAGTTTACCCGGGCCGGAGGCCCAGTACTTC. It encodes CASSLPGPEAQYF.

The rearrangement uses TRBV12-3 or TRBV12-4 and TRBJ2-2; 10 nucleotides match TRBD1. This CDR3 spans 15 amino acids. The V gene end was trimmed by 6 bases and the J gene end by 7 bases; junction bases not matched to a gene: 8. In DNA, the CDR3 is TGTGCCAGCAGCCCTGACAGGGGGCGTATCGGGGAGCTGTTTTTT. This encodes CASSPDRGRIGELFF.

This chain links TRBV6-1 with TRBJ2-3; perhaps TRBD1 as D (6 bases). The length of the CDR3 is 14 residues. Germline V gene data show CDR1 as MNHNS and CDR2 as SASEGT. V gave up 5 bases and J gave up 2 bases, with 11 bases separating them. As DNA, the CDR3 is TGTGCCAGCAGTAGGGACATCCTCACAGATACGCAGTATTTT. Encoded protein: CASSRDILTDTQYF.

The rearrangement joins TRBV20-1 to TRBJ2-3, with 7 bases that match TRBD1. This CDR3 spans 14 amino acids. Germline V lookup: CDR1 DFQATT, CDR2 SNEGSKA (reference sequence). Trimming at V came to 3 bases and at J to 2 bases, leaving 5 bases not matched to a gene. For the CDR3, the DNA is TGCAGTGCTAGTTTGGGACAGACCACAGATACGCAGTATTTT. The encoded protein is CSASLGQTTDTQYF.

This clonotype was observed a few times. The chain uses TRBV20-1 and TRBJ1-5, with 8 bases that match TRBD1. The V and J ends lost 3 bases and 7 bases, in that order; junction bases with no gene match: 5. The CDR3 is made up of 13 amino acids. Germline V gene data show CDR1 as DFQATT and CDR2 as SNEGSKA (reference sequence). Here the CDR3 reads CSASLDRVQPQHF. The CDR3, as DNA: TGCAGTGCTAGTCTGGACAGGGTACAGCCCCAGCATTTT.

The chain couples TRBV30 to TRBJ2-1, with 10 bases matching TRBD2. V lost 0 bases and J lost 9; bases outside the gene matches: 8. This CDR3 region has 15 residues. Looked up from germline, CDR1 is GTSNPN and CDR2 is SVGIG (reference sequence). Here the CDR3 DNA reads TGTGCCTGGAGTGTACGGGCTAGCGGGAGTGGTGAGCAGTTCTTC. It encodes CAWSVRASGSGEQFF.

In DNA, the CDR3 is TGTGCCAGCAGCAGGGTGTCAGGTTCGGAGACCCAGTACTTC. Amino acids: CASSRVSGSETQYF. The V call is TRBV28, the J call TRBJ2-5; a possible D gene is TRBD1 (5 bases). Germline lookup yields CDR1 MDHEN and CDR2 SYDVKM. Deletions cut 6 bases from V and 5 bases from J, with 16 bases between. This CDR3 spans 14 amino acids.

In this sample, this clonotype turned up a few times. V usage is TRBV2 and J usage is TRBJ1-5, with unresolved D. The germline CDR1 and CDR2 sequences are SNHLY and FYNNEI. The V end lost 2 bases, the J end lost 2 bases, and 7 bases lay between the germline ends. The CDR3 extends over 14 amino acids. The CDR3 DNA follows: TGTGCCAGCAGTGAACGGGGTCGCAATCAGCCCCAGCATTTT. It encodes CASSERGRNQPQHF.

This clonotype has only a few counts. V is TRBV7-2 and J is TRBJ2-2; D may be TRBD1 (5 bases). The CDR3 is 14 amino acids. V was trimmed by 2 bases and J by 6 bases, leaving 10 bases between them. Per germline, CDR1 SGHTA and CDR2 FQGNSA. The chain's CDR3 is CASSLSQGSGELFF. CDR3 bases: TGTGCCAGCAGCTTATCTCAGGGTTCCGGGGAGCTGTTTTTT.

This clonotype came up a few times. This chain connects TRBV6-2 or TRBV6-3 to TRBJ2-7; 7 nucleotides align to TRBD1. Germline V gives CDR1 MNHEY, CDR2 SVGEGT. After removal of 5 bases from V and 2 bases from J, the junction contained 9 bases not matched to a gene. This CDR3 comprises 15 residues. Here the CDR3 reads CASSTRQGRPYEQYF. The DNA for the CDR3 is TGTGCCAGCAGTACCCGACAGGGTAGGCCCTACGAGCAGTACTTC.

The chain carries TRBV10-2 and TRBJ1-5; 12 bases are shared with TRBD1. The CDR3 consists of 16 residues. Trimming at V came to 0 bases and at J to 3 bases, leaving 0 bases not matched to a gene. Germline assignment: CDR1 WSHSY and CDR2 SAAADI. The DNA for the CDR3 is TGCGCCAGCAGTGAGTCGGGACAGGGGGCCAATCAGCCCCAGCATTTT. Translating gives CASSESGQGANQPQHF.

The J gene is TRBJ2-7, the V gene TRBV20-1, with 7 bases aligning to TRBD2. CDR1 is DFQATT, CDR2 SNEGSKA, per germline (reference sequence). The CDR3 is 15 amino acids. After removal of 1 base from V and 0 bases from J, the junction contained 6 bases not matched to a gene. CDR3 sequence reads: CSARAGRLLSYEQYF. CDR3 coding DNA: TGCAGTGCTAGAGCCGGGAGGCTTCTCTCCTACGAGCAGTACTTC.

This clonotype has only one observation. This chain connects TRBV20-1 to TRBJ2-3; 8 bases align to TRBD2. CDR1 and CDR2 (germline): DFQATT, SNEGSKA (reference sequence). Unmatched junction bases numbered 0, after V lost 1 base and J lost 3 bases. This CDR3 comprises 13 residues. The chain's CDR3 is CSARASGTDTQYF. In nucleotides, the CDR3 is TGCAGTGCTAGAGCTAGCGGGACAGATACGCAGTATTTT.